Listed below are T cell receptor beta chains from one sample, sequenced in a study of CD8 T cells in Susac syndrome. MiXCR, applied by TCRdb to the immunoSEQ multiplex PCR reads, yields one record per CDR3 protein. The table records around 200,000 distinct CDR3 sequences, approximately 94% of them present only once. The specimen was CD4+ T cells from PBMCs. Receptors originate from a human donor with multiple sclerosis. Each CDR3 is given with its conserved first and last residue. The D gene is left open where the match is weak. Rows may omit the clone size; those that give it use once, few, many or a size class.

TRBV6-2/TRBV6-3	once	TRBJ1-2	-	CASSDPGTDYGYTF	TGTGCCAGCAGTGACCCCGGGACGGATTATGGCTACACCTTC
TRBV30	-	TRBJ2-1	TRBD1	CAWSLGQGYDEQFF	TGTGCCTGGAGTCTTGGACAGGGTTACGATGAGCAGTTCTTC
TRBV15	-	TRBJ2-1	TRBD1	CATSRDSSGGYEQFF	TGTGCCACCAGCAGGGACTCCTCAGGGGGCTATGAGCAGTTCTTC
TRBV30	-	TRBJ2-7	-	CAWSPGGVGSYEQYF	TGTGCCTGGAGTCCCGGCGGGGTTGGTTCGTACGAGCAGTACTTC
TRBV30	-	TRBJ2-2	-	CACGLATNTGELFF	TGTGCCTGTGGACTTGCCACGAACACCGGGGAGCTGTTTTTT
TRBV12-3/TRBV12-4	-	TRBJ2-1	-	CASTLKWGDEQFF	TGTGCCAGCACCCTAAAGTGGGGTGATGAGCAGTTCTTC
TRBV5-4	-	TRBJ1-6	TRBD1	CASSLIMGQGDSPLHF	TGTGCCAGCAGCCTGATTATGGGACAGGGTGATTCACCCCTCCACTTT
TRBV12-3/TRBV12-4	-	TRBJ2-3	-	CASSPFSASTDTQYF	TGTGCCAGCAGTCCCTTCAGTGCTAGCACAGATACGCAGTATTTT
TRBV30	few	TRBJ1-5	-	CAWSVQGDQPQHF	TGTGCCTGGAGTGTTCAGGGAGATCAGCCCCAGCATTTT
TRBV6-2/TRBV6-3	-	TRBJ1-6	-	CATRNGIQGGSYNSPLHF	TGTGCCACCCGCAACGGGATCCAGGGCGGCTCCTATAATTCACCCCTCCACTTT
TRBV18	-	TRBJ2-1	-	CASSPLGPAPYNEQFF	TGTGCCAGCTCACCTCTCGGCCCAGCTCCCTACAATGAGCAGTTCTTC
TRBV2	-	TRBJ2-3	TRBD1	CASGDGTVRTDTQYF	TGTGCCAGTGGCGATGGGACAGTAAGAACAGATACGCAGTATTTT
TRBV29-1	-	TRBJ2-1	-	CSVDRYNEQFF	TGCAGCGTTGATAGATACAATGAGCAGTTCTTC
TRBV20-1	-	TRBJ2-2	-	CSAKGADTSTGELFF	TGCAGTGCTAAGGGTGCTGATACTTCGACTGGGGAGCTGTTTTTT
TRBV20-1	-	TRBJ2-1	TRBD1	CSAQGLMSYNEQFF	TGCAGTGCACAGGGGCTGATGTCATACAATGAGCAGTTCTTC
TRBV29-1	-	TRBJ1-4	TRBD1	CSVGTGNDEKLFF	TGCAGCGTTGGGACAGGGAACGACGAAAAACTGTTTTTT
TRBV7-2	-	TRBJ1-4	-	CASSLVSNEKLFF	TGTGCCAGCAGCTTAGTATCGAATGAAAAACTGTTTTTT
TRBV7-2	-	TRBJ2-5	-	CASSPDRGRETQYF	TGTGCCAGCAGCCCCGACCGGGGGCGGGAGACCCAGTACTTC
TRBV3-1	-	TRBJ1-3	TRBD1	CASSPRDRGGNTIYF	TGTGCCAGCAGCCCCCGGGACAGGGGAGGAAACACCATATATTTT
TRBV12-3/TRBV12-4	-	TRBJ2-5	TRBD2	CASSKTSGGFQETQYF	TGTGCCAGCAGCAAGACTAGCGGGGGGTTCCAAGAGACCCAGTACTTC
TRBV23-1	-	TRBJ2-7	-	CASSQWLGKVANSNYEQYF	TGCGCCAGCAGTCAATGGCTAGGGAAAGTTGCCAATTCGAACTACGAGCAGTACTTC
TRBV12-3/TRBV12-4	-	TRBJ1-6	-	CASSPRPIGNSPLHF	TGTGCCAGCAGTCCCCGCCCGATCGGGAATTCACCCCTCCACTTT
TRBV23-1	-	TRBJ2-5	-	CASSLAVLETQYF	TGCGCCAGCAGTCTGGCAGTACTAGAGACCCAGTACTTC
TRBV5-4	-	TRBJ1-1	-	CASSQRAKMNTEAFF	TGTGCCAGCAGCCAACGGGCAAAAATGAACACTGAAGCTTTCTTT
TRBV29-1	-	TRBJ1-2	-	CSGVGDGYTF	TGCAGCGGCGTTGGGGATGGCTACACCTTC
TRBV7-2	-	TRBJ2-7	TRBD2	CASSLGQLAGSYEQYF	TGTGCCAGCAGCTTAGGACAACTAGCGGGCTCCTACGAGCAGTACTTC